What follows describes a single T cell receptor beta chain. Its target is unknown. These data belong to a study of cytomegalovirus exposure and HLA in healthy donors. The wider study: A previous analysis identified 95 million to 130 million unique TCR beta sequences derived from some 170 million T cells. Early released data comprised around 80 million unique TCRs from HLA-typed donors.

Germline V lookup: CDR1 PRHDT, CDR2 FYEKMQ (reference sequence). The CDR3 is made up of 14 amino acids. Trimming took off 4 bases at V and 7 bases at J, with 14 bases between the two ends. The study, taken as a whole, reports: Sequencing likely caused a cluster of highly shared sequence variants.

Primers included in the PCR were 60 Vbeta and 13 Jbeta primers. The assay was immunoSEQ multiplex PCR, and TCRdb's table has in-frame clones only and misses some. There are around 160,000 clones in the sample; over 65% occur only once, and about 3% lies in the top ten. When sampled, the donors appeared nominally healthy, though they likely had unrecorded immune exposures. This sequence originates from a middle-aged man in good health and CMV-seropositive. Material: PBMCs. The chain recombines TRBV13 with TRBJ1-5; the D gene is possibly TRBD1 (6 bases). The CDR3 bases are TGTGCCAGCAGCTCATCAGGGGTTGGGCAGCCCCAGCATTTT. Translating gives CASSSSGVGQPQHF.